The 14 T cell receptor beta chains below come from one sample, sequenced in a study of blood T cell repertoires in COVID-19. Measured with immunoSEQ multiplex PCR; TCRdb has only the in-frame clones, and not every one. This table has approximately 35,000 clones, approximately 90% appearing once. The source material was peripheral blood. These receptors were obtained from a human donor in a cohort sampled during active COVID-19.

This chain joins TRBV7-2 and TRBJ1-2, with 7 bases lining up with TRBD1. The CDR3 covers 14 residues. V lost 2 bases, J lost 7 bases, and 7 bases stayed unmatched. Germline CDR1 is SGHTA and CDR2 is FQGNSA. The CDR3 nucleotides read TGTGCCAGCAGCTTAAGCCCAGGGGGTAGTGGCTACACCTTC. Translating gives CASSLSPGGSGYTF.

This sequence joins TRBV12-3 or TRBV12-4 and TRBJ1-5; the D is unclear. Trimming removed 6 bases at V and 9 bases at J, with 12 bases between. The CDR3 sequence is 12 residues long. CDR3 residues: CASSTEGLPQHF. The CDR3 nucleotides read TGTGCCAGCAGCACAGAGGGCTTGCCCCAGCATTTT.

V usage is TRBV10-3 and J usage is TRBJ2-3; TRBD2 is a possible D gene (6 bases). The V gene's germline CDR1 is ENHRY and CDR2 SYGVKD. The V gene lost 2 bases and the J gene lost 6 bases, with 6 bases spanning the gap. The CDR3 consists of 12 residues. This CDR3 reads CAISEGGDTQYF. The CDR3 bases are TGTGCCATCAGTGAGGGGGGGGATACGCAGTATTTT.

This clone was counted a single time. V and J are TRBV3-1 (or the pseudogene TRBV3-2) and TRBJ1-6; 7 nucleotides line up with TRBD1. Unmatched junction bases numbered 6, after V lost 8 bases and J lost 11 bases. From germline, CDR1 is LGHDT and CDR2 YNNKEL (reference sequence). CDR3 length: 12 residues. The CDR3 coding sequence is TGTGCCAGCGGGTTCACAGGGGCACCCCTCCACTTT. The encoded protein is CASGFTGAPLHF.

V gene TRBV21-1 combines with J gene TRBJ1-3. TRBV21-1 represents a pseudogene. CDR3 size: 12 residues. The CDR3 sequence is CASINRGNTIYF. CDR3 coding DNA: TGTGCCAGCATCAACCGTGGAAACACCATATATTTT.

The chain combines TRBV2 with TRBJ2-1; TRBD2 matches at 9 bases. The V gene end was trimmed by 10 bases and the J gene end by 5 bases; junction bases not matched to a gene: 12. The length of the CDR3 is 15 residues. Germline V gives CDR1 SNHLY, CDR2 FYNNEI. CDR3 residues: CATLQRLAVNNEQFF. CDR3 coding DNA: TGTGCCACCTTACAACGACTAGCGGTGAACAATGAGCAGTTCTTC.

The rearrangement links TRBV7-9 to TRBJ1-1, with TRBD1 matching 7 bases. There are 15 residues in the CDR3. From germline, CDR1 is SEHNR and CDR2 FQNEAQ (reference sequence). Unmatched junction bases numbered 6, after V lost 3 bases and J lost 2 bases. In nucleotides, the CDR3 is TGTGCCAGCAGCTTCCTAGACAGGGCAAACACTGAAGCTTTCTTT. Its protein is CASSFLDRANTEAFF.

This chain uses TRBV6-4 with TRBJ2-4; the D gene is possibly TRBD2 (5 bases). CDR3 length: 18 residues. Germline V lookup: CDR1 MRHNA, CDR2 SNTAGT. V was cut by 6 bases and J by 0 bases, with 21 bases left in between. In DNA, the CDR3 is TGTGCCAGCAGGGACCTCGGCCTAGCAAGATTAGCCAAAAACATTCAGTACTTC. Translated: CASRDLGLARLAKNIQYF.

The DNA for the CDR3 is TGTGCCAGTAGCAACAGCTATGAAGCTTTCTTT. Translation gives CASSNSYEAFF. This chain joins TRBV19 and TRBJ1-1; D call uncertain. Germline CDR1 LNHDA, CDR2 SQIVND (reference sequence). Trimming removed 6 bases from V and 7 bases from J, with 9 bases in between. The CDR3 is 11 amino acids.

This sequence joins TRBV10-2 and TRBJ2-7, with D possibly matching TRBD2 (6 bases). Trimming shortened V by 2 bases and J by 6 bases, and 11 bases separated the two germline ends. Germline V CDR1 and CDR2: WSHSY, SAAADI. The CDR3 has 13 amino acids. The CDR3 region is CASSEPARGEQYF. CDR3 coding DNA: TGCGCCAGCAGTGAGCCAGCGCGGGGCGAGCAGTACTTC.

CDR3 DNA: TGTGCCAGCAATCAGGGGGGTGGAGAGACCCAGTACTTC. Translation: CASNQGGGETQYF. This chain uses TRBV9 with TRBJ2-5, with D maybe TRBD1 (7 bases). Trimming removed 6 bases from V and 4 bases from J, with 13 bases in between. Per the germline V gene, CDR1 is SGDLS and CDR2 is YYNGEE. The CDR3 sequence is 13 residues long.

The chain couples TRBV7-3 to TRBJ1-6; possibly TRBD1 for D (5 bases). The V gene lost 3 bases and the J gene lost 8 bases, with 14 bases spanning the gap. Looked up from germline, CDR1 is SGHTA and CDR2 is FQGTGA. CDR3 size: 15 residues. CDR3 protein: CASSLIGGGDSPLHF. The CDR3 DNA reads TGTGCCAGCAGCTTGATCGGGGGTGGGGATTCACCCCTCCACTTT.

This chain links TRBV9 with TRBJ2-5; the match to TRBD2 covers 10 bases. Germline V lookup: CDR1 SGDLS, CDR2 YYNGEE. The trim removed 0 bases at V and 5 bases at J, leaving 13 bases unmatched. This CDR3 has 18 amino acids. The CDR3 DNA reads TGTGCCAGCAGCGTAGGGGGGCTAGCGGGAGATGTGCGCGAGACCCAGTACTTC. Protein: CASSVGGLAGDVRETQYF.

The rearrangement uses TRBV15 and TRBJ2-1; D is uncertain. Germline V CDR1 and CDR2: LNHNV, YYDKDF (reference sequence). V was clipped by 0 bases and J by 7 bases, with 10 bases between them. The CDR3 consists of 14 residues. The CDR3 coding sequence is TGTGCCACCAGCAGAGATCACGTCGGGAATGAGCAGTTCTTC. The encoded protein is CATSRDHVGNEQFF.